This T cell receptor beta chain appears in the sequencing data of a study of breast tumors, draining lymph nodes, adjacent tissues. There are 13 residues in the CDR3. Per the germline V gene, CDR1 is SEHNR and CDR2 is FQNEAQ (reference sequence). Trimming stripped 3 bases from V and 3 bases from J, with 8 bases between. A few counts support this clonotype. The antigen remains unidentified. Overall study results and limits: Data only fit, rather than demonstrated, lymph node origin of most tumor T cells.

The lymph nodes were axillary draining lymph nodes from breast cancer patients. Each CDR3 protein gets one entry after TCRdb re-called the multiplex PCR reads with MiXCR. In the table there are about 140,000 distinct CDR3 sequences, approximately 30% of which are singletons. This TCR was sampled from a female donor with breast cancer. Some clones in this sample may be carry-over from other donors' samples. The sequenced sample consisted of axillary lymph node tissue. The chain couples TRBV7-9 to TRBJ1-1; D is unclear. CDR3 bases: TGTGCCAGCAGCTTCCACGGGGACACTGAAGCTTTCTTT. As protein: CASSFHGDTEAFF.